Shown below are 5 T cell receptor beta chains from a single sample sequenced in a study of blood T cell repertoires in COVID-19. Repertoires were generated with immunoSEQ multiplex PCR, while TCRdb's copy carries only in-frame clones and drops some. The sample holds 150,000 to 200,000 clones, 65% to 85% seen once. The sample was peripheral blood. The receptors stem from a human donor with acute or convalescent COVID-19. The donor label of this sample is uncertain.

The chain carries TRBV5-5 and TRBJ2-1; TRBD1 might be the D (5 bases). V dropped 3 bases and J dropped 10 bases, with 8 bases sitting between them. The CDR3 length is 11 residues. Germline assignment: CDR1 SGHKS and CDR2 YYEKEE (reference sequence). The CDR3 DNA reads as TGTGCCAGCAGCTCTCGGACAGAGCAGTTCTTC. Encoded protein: CASSSRTEQFF. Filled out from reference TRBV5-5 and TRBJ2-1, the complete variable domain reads DAGVTQSPTHLIKTRGQQVTLRCSPISGHKSVSWYQQVLGQGPQFIFQYYEKEERGRGNFPDRFSARQFPNYSSELNVNALLLGDSALYLCASSSRTEQFFGPGTRLTVL.

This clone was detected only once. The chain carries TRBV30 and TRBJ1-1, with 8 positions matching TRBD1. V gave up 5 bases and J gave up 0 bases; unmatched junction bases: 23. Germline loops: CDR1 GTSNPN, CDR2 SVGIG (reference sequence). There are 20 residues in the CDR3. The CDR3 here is CAWEPGARGRTGLMNTEAFF. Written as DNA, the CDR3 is TGTGCCTGGGAGCCTGGGGCCAGGGGGCGCACGGGGCTTATGAACACTGAAGCTTTCTTT.

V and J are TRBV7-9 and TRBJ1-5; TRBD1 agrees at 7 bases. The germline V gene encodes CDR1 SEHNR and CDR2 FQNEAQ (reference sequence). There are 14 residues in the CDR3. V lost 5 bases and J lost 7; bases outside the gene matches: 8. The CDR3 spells CASSTTGAGQPQHF. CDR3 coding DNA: TGTGCCAGCAGCACTACAGGGGCGGGGCAGCCCCAGCATTTT.

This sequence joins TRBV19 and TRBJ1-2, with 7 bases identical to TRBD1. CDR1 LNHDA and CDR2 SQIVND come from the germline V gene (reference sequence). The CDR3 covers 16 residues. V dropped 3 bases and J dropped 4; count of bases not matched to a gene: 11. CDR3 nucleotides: TGTGCCAGTAGTATCACAATCCGGGACAGACTCTATGGCTACACCTTC. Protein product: CASSITIRDRLYGYTF.

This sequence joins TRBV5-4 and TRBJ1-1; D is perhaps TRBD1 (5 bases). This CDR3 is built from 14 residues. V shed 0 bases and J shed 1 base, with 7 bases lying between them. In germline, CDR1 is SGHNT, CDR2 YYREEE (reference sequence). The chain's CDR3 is CASSLAQGNTEAFF. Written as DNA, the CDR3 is TGTGCCAGCAGCTTGGCCCAGGGGAACACTGAAGCTTTCTTT.